There are a few counts of the clone carrying this T cell receptor (beta chain). The data derive from a study of blood T cell repertoires in COVID-19. Using immunoSEQ multiplex PCR, the repertoire was profiled, and TCRdb retains in-frame clones only, with some absent. This table holds about 260,000 clones, around nine tenths found once. The V gene end was trimmed by 4 bases and the J gene end by 5 bases; junction bases not matched to a gene: 4. The CDR3 contains 13 residues. Germline V gene sequence: CDR1 ENHRY, CDR2 SYGVKD. The sequence was collected from a young man with active or convalescent COVID-19. This chain joins TRBV10-3 and TRBJ2-5, with 7 bases aligning to TRBD2. The sequencing input was peripheral blood. The CDR3 spells CAISGGGAETQYF. CDR3 sequence (DNA): TGTGCCATCAGTGGCGGGGGTGCGGAGACCCAGTACTTC.